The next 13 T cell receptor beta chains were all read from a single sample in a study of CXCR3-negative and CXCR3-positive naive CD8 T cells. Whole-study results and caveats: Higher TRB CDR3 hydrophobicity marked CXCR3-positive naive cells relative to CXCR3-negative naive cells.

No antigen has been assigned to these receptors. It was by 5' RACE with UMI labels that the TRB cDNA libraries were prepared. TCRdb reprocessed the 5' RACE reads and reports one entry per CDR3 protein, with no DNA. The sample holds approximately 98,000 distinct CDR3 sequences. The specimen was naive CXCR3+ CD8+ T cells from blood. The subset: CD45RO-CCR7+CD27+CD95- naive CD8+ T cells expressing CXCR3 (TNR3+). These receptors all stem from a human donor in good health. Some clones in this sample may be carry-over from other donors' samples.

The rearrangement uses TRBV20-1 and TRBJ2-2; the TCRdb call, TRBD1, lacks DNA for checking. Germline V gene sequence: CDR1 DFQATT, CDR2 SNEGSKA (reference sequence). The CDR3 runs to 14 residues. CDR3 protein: CSARGQGSTGELFF.

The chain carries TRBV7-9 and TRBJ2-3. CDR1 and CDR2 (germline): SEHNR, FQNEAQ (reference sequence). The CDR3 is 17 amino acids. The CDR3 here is CASSREMGLEGTDTQYF.

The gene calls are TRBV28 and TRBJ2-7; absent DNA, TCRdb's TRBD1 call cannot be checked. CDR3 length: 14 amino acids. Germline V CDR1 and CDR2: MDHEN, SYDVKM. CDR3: CASSSRTGPYEQYF.

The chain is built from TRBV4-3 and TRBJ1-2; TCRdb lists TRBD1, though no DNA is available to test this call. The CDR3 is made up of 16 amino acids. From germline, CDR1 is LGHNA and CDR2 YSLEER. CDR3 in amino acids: CASSQERVQGRYGYTF.

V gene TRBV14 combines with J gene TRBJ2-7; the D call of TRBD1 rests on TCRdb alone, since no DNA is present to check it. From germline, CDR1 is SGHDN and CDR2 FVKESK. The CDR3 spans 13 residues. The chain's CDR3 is CASSSGPTYEQYF.

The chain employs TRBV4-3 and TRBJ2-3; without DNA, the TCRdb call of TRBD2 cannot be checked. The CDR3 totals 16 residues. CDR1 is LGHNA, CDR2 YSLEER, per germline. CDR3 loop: CASSQDWESMVDTQYF.

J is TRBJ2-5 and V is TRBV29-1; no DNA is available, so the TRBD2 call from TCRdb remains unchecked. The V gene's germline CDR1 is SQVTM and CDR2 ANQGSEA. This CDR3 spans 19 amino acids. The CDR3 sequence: CSVEDEGEDSGPYQETQYF.

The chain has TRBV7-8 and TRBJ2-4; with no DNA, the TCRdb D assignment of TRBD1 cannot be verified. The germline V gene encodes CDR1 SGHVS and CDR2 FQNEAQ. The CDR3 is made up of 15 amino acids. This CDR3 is CASSLVGGAKNIQYF.

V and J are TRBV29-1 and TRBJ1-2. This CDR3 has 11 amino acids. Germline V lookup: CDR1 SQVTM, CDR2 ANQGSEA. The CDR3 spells CSVRANYGYTF.

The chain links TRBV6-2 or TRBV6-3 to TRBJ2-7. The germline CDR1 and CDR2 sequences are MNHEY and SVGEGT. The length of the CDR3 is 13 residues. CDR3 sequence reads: CASSNTKGSEQYF.

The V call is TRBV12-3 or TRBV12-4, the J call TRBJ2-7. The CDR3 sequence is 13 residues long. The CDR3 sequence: CASSLADRWEQYF.

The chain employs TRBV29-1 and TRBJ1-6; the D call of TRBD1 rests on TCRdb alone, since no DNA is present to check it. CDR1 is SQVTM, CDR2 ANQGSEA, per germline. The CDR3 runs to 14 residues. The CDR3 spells CSVGEETGNSPLHF.

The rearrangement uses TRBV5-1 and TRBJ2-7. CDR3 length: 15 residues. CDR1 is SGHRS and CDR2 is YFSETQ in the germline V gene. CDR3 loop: CASSLIDTDSYEQYF.